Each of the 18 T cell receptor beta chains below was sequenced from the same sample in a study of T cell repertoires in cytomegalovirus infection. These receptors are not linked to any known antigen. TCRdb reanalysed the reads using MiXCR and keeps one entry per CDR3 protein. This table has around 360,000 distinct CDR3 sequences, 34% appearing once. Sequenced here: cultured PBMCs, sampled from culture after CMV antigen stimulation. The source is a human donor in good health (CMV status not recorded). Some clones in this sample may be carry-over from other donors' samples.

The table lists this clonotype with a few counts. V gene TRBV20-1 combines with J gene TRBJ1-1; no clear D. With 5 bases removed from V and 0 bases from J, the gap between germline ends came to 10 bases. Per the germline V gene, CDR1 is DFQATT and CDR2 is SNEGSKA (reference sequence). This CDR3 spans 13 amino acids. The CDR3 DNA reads TGCAGTGCTGTCAGACTGATGAACACTGAAGCTTTCTTT. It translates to CSAVRLMNTEAFF.

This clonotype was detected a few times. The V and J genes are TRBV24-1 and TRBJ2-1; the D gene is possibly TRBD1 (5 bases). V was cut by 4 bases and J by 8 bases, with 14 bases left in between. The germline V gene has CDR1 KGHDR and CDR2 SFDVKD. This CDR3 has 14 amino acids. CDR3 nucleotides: TGTGCCACCAGTGAAACAGGTATTTCGGATGAGCAGTTCTTC. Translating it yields CATSETGISDEQFF.

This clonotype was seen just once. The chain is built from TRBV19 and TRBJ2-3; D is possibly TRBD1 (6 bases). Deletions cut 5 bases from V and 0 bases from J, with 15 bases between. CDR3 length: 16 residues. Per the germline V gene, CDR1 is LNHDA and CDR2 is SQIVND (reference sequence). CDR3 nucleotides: TGTGCCAGTAGTGCTCCTTGGGACACGAGCACAGATACGCAGTATTTT. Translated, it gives CASSAPWDTSTDTQYF. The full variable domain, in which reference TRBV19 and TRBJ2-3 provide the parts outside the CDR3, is DGGITQSPKYLFRKEGQNVTLSCEQNLNHDAMYWYRQDPGQGLRLIYYSQIVNDFQKGDIAEGYSVSREKKESFPLTVTSAQKNPTAFYLCASSAPWDTSTDTQYFGPGTRLTVL.

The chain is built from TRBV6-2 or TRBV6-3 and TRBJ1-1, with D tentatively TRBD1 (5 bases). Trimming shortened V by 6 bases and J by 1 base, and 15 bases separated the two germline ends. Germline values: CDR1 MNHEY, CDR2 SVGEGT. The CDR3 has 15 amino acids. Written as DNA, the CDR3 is TGTGCCAGCAGGTTGGCAGGGTTGGGGAACACTGAAGCTTTCTTT. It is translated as CASRLAGLGNTEAFF.

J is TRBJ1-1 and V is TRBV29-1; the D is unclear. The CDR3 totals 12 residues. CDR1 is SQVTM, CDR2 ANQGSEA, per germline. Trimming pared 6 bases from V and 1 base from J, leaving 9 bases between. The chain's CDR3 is CSVKTGNTEAFF. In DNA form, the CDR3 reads TGCAGCGTCAAGACGGGGAACACTGAAGCTTTCTTT. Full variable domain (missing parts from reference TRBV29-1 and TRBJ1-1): SAVISQKPSRDICQRGTSLTIQCQVDSQVTMMFWYRQQPGQSLTLIATANQGSEATYESGFVIDKFPISRPNLTFSTLTVSNMSPEDSSIYLCSVKTGNTEAFFGQGTRLTVV.

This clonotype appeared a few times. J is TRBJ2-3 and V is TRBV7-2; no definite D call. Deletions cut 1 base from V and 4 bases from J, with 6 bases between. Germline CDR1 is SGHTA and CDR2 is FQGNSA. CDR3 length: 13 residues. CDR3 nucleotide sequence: TGTGCCAGCAGCTTAGTCCGGCCAGATACGCAGTATTTT. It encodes CASSLVRPDTQYF.

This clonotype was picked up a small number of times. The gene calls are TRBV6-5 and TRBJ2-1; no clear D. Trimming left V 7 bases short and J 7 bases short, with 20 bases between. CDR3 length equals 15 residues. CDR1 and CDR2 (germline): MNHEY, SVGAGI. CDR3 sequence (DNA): TGTGCCAGCATCACGGTCCTCGCCGGAAAGAATGAGCAGTTCTTC. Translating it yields CASITVLAGKNEQFF.

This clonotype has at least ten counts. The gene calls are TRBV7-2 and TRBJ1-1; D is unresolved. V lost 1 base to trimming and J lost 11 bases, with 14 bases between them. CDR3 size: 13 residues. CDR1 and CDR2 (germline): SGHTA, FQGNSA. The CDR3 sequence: CASSLVWAKEAFF. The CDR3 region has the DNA TGTGCCAGCAGCTTAGTCTGGGCAAAGGAGGCTTTCTTT.

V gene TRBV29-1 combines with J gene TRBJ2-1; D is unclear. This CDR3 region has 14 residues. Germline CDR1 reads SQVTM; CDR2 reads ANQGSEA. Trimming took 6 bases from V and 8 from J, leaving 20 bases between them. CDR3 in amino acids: CSVVPQSAYYEQFF. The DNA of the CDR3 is TGCAGCGTCGTACCCCAGTCGGCGTATTATGAGCAGTTCTTC.

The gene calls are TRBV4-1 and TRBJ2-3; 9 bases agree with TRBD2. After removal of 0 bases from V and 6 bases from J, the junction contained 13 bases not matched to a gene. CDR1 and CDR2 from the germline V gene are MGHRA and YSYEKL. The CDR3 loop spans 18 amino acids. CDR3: CASSQDEGGRARGDTQYF. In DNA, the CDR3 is TGCGCCAGCAGCCAAGATGAGGGCGGGAGGGCCCGGGGGGATACGCAGTATTTT.

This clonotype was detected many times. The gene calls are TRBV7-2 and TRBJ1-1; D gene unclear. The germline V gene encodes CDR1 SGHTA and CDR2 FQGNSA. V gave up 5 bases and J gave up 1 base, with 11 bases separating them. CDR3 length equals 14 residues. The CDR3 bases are TGTGCCAGCAGCCCTGGCACACGGAACACTGAAGCTTTCTTT. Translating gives CASSPGTRNTEAFF.

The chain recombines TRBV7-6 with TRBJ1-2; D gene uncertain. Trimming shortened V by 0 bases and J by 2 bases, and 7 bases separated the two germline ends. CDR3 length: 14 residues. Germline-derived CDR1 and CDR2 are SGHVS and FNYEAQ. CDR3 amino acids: CASSLAQDNYGYTF. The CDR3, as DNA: TGTGCCAGCAGCTTAGCTCAGGACAACTATGGCTACACCTTC. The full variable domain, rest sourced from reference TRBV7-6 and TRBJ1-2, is GAGVSQSPRYKVTKRGQDVALRCDPISGHVSLYWYRQALGQGPEFLTYFNYEAQQDKSGLPNDRFSAERPEGSISTLTIQRTEQRDSAMYRCASSLAQDNYGYTFGSGTRLTVV.

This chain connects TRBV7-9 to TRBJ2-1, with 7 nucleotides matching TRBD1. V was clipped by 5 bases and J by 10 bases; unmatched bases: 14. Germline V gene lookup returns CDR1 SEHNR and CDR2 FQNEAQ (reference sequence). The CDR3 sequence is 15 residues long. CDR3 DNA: TGTGCCAGCAGCCACCGGGACAGCCATCTCGGGGAGCAGTTCTTC. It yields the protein CASSHRDSHLGEQFF.

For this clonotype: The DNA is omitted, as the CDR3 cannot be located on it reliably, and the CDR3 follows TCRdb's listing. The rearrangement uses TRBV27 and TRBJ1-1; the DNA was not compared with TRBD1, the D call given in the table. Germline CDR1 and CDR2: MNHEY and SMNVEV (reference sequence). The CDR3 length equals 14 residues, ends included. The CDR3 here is CASSSSPRGTEAFF.

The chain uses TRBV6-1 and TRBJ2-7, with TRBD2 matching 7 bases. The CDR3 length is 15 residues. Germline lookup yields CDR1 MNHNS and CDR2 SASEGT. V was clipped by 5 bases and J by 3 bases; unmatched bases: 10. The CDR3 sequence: CASSYGAGRGYEQYF. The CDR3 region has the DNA TGTGCCAGCAGTTACGGAGCGGGAAGGGGCTACGAGCAGTACTTC.

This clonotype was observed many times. The CDR3 DNA reads TGTGCCTGGAGTGGCACTAGCGGCTACTACGAGCAGTACTTC. Amino acid sequence: CAWSGTSGYYEQYF. This rearrangement joins TRBV30 to TRBJ2-7; 8 bases line up with TRBD2. With 1 base clipped from V and 3 bases from J, the junction kept 5 bases outside the gene matches. Germline assignment: CDR1 GTSNPN and CDR2 SVGIG (reference sequence). This CDR3 spans 14 amino acids.

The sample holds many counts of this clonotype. CDR3 sequence reads: CASTPGRGHWNEQFF. The CDR3 DNA is TGTGCCAGCACCCCGGGCCGGGGGCACTGGAATGAGCAGTTCTTC. The chain couples TRBV28 to TRBJ2-1, with D perhaps matching TRBD1 or TRBD2 (6 bases each). The CDR3 has 15 residues. Between the trimmed V and J ends, which lost 7 bases and 7 bases, there was a span of 20 bases. CDR1 and CDR2 (germline): MDHEN, SYDVKM.

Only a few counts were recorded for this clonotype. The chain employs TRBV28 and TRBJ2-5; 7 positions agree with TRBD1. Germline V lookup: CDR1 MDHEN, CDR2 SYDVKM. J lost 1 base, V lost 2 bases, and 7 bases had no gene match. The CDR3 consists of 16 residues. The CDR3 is CASSLPRTGRQETQYF. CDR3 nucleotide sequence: TGTGCCAGCAGTTTACCGAGGACAGGTCGCCAAGAGACCCAGTACTTC.